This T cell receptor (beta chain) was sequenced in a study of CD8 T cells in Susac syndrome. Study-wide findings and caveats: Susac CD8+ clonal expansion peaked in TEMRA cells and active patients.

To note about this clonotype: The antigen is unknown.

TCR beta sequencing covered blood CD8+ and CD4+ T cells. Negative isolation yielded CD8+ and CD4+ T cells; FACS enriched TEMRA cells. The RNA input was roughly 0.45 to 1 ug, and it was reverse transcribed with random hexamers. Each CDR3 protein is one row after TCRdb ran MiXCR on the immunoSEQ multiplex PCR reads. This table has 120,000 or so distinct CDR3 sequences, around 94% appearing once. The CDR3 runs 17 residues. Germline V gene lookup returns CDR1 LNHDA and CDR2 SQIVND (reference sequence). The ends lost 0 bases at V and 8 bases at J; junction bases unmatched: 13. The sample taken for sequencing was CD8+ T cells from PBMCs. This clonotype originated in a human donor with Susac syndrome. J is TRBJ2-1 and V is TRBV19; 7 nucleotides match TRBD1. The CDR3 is CASSIDLGQRPQDEQFF. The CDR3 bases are TGTGCCAGTAGTATAGATCTGGGACAGAGACCCCAAGATGAGCAGTTCTTC. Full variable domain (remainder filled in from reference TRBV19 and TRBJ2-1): DGGITQSPKYLFRKEGQNVTLSCEQNLNHDAMYWYRQDPGQGLRLIYYSQIVNDFQKGDIAEGYSVSREKKESFPLTVTSAQKNPTAFYLCASSIDLGQRPQDEQFFGPGTRLTVL.